Listed here are 12 T cell receptor beta chains from one sample, sequenced in a study of cytomegalovirus exposure and HLA in healthy donors. This PCR relied on a set of 60 Vbeta primers and 13 Jbeta primers. The data were produced by immunoSEQ multiplex PCR, yet TCRdb's version contains in-frame clones alone and is incomplete. Of roughly 84,000 clones in the sample, around 81% were seen once. Sequencing was performed on PBMCs. These receptors came from a male donor in good health and CMV-seropositive.

This sequence joins TRBV5-1 and TRBJ2-7; 9 bases match TRBD1. The CDR3 length is 16 residues. After removal of 3 bases from V and 6 bases from J, the junction contained 13 bases not matched to a gene. Germline CDR1 SGHRS, CDR2 YFSETQ. In DNA form, the CDR3 reads TGCGCCAGCAGCTCGGAACCCGGGACAGGGAAGGCCGAGCAGTACTTC. It encodes CASSSEPGTGKAEQYF.

The V gene is TRBV21-1, the J gene TRBJ1-3. TRBV21-1 has pseudogene status. This CDR3 comprises 17 residues. CDR3 loop: CASSKRSGGTPGNTIYF. The DNA of the CDR3 is TGTGCCAGCAGCAAACGGTCGGGAGGGACCCCTGGAAACACCATATATTTT.

This clone was observed a handful of times. This chain connects TRBV5-4 to TRBJ1-1, with 7 bases fitting TRBD1. The CDR3 has 14 amino acids. Germline CDR1 SGHNT, CDR2 YYREEE (reference sequence). V trimming: 0 bases; J trimming: 4 bases; junction bases outside the gene matches: 3. For the CDR3, the DNA is TGTGCCAGCAGCTTGGGAGGGGGCGTCACTGAAGCTTTCTTT. It specifies CASSLGGGVTEAFF.

The chain recombines TRBV7-8 with TRBJ1-2, with D possibly TRBD1 on 6 matching bases. Trimming stripped 1 base from V and 8 bases from J, with 11 bases between. CDR1 and CDR2 (germline): SGHVS, FQNEAQ. The CDR3 loop spans 13 amino acids. The CDR3: CASSLDRDRGYTF. The CDR3 DNA reads TGTGCCAGCAGCTTAGACAGGGATCGGGGCTACACCTTC. Drawing the rest from reference TRBV7-8 and TRBJ1-2, the complete variable domain is GAGVSQSPRYKVAKRGQDVALRCDPISGHVSLFWYQQALGQGPEFLTYFQNEAQLDKSGLPSDRFFAERPEGSVSTLKIQRTQQEDSAVYLCASSLDRDRGYTFGSGTRLTVV.

As to this clone: One end of the junction does not line up with germline, which may come from a read error. The chain uses TRBV7-7 and TRBJ2-7, with 9 bases identical to TRBD1. Germline V gene lookup returns CDR1 SSHAT and CDR2 FNYEAQ (reference sequence). The CDR3 spans 14 residues. CDR3 protein: CASSFGTGSYEQYF. The CDR3 DNA reads TGTGCTAGCAGCTTCGGGACAGGGTCCTACGAGCAGTACTTC.

As regards this clone: A read error may produce the germline difference seen at one junction end. The chain recombines TRBV4-3 with TRBJ1-2; 11 nucleotides agree with TRBD1. Germline values: CDR1 LGHNA, CDR2 YSLEER. This CDR3 region has 15 residues. The chain's CDR3 is CAGSERTGGVWGYTF. The DNA of the CDR3 is TGCGCCGGCAGCGAGAGGACAGGGGGCGTTTGGGGCTACACCTTC.

V and J are TRBV12-5 and TRBJ2-4; weak D call: TRBD2 (6 bases). This CDR3 has 18 residues. CDR1 and CDR2 from the germline V gene are LGHNT and FRNRAP. Trimming cost V 7 bases and J 0 bases, with 22 bases left between them. The CDR3 loop is CASDKRSGTPRAKNIQYF. CDR3 nucleotides: TGTGCTAGTGACAAAAGATCCGGGACTCCCCGAGCCAAAAACATTCAGTACTTC.

This chain links TRBV7-9 with TRBJ2-7, with D maybe TRBD2 (5 bases). Germline V gives CDR1 SEHNR, CDR2 FQNEAQ (reference sequence). The CDR3 is 15 residues long. V gave up 4 bases and J gave up 6 bases, with 19 bases separating them. Here the CDR3 DNA reads TGTGCCAGCAGCTCCCCTCTCGGGATAACCTCCGAGCAGTACTTC. Translated: CASSSPLGITSEQYF.

The CDR3 spells CASSLDRSREQYF. In DNA form, the CDR3 reads TGTGCCAGCAGCTTAGATCGGAGCCGCGAGCAGTACTTC. This chain connects TRBV11-3 to TRBJ2-7; D ambiguous. The V end was cut by 0 bases, the J end by 6 bases, with 9 bases between. Per germline, CDR1 SGHNT and CDR2 YENEEA. This CDR3 is 13 amino acids long.

The chain couples TRBV5-5 to TRBJ1-6; 8 bases are shared with TRBD1. Germline assignment: CDR1 SGHKS and CDR2 YYEKEE (reference sequence). CDR3 size: 14 residues. The trim removed 2 bases at V and 8 bases at J, leaving 3 bases unmatched. The CDR3 DNA is TGTGCCAGCAGCTTTTTACAGGGGGATTCACCCCTCCACTTT. It specifies CASSFLQGDSPLHF.

This chain uses TRBV7-9 with TRBJ2-7; TRBD1 agrees at 8 bases. The CDR3 is 15 residues long. The trim removed 5 bases at V and 1 base at J, leaving 7 bases unmatched. Germline V CDR1 and CDR2: SEHNR, FQNEAQ (reference sequence). The DNA of the CDR3 is TGTGCCAGCAGCCCAGGGACAGGTGGATCCTACGAGCAGTACTTC. It encodes CASSPGTGGSYEQYF.

The chain employs TRBV7-2 and TRBJ2-5; 7 bases match TRBD2. Germline V lookup: CDR1 SGHTA, CDR2 FQGNSA. The CDR3 totals 15 residues. V shed 1 base and J 1 base; nucleotides not matched to a gene: 3. CDR3 coding DNA: TGTGCCAGCAGCTTAGTCGGGGGGTTCCAAGAGACCCAGTACTTC. Translation: CASSLVGGFQETQYF. Full variable domain (remainder filled in from reference TRBV7-2 and TRBJ2-5): GAGVSQSPSNKVTEKGKDVELRCDPISGHTALYWYRQSLGQGLEFLIYFQGNSAPDKSGLPSDRFSAERTGGSVSTLTIQRTQQEDSAVYLCASSLVGGFQETQYFGPGTRLLVL.